This entry lists 15 T cell receptor beta chains sequenced from one sample in a study of blood T cell repertoires in COVID-19. Method: immunoSEQ multiplex PCR; TCRdb's copy keeps in-frame clones and lacks some. This table has 150,000 to 200,000 clones, roughly 88% appearing once. Sequencing was carried out using PBMCs or T cells enriched from blood (not recorded which). All receptors derive from a woman between 45 and 65 years old who had recovered from COVID-19.

The V call is TRBV9, the J call TRBJ1-6, with D possibly TRBD1 on 5 matching bases. Germline lookup yields CDR1 SGDLS and CDR2 YYNGEE. V dropped 4 bases and J dropped 6 bases, with 11 bases sitting between them. CDR3 length: 14 residues. The chain's CDR3 is CASSSQTANSPLHF. For the CDR3, the DNA is TGTGCCAGCAGCTCACAGACAGCTAATTCACCCCTCCACTTT.

This clone has a single count. V gene TRBV6-5 combines with J gene TRBJ2-1, with a tentative D call TRBD1 (5 bases). V was pared by 6 bases and J by 2 bases, with 8 bases between. Germline lookup yields CDR1 MNHEY and CDR2 SVGAGI. The CDR3 totals 13 residues. The chain's CDR3 is CASRQGPYNEQFF. CDR3 DNA: TGTGCCAGCAGGCAGGGCCCCTACAATGAGCAGTTCTTC.

The rearrangement uses TRBV6-1 and TRBJ1-1, with D perhaps matching TRBD1 (5 bases). Per the germline V gene, CDR1 is MNHNS and CDR2 is SASEGT. Deletions cut 3 bases from V and 5 bases from J, with 16 bases between. This CDR3 has 15 residues. CDR3 DNA: TGTGCCAGCAGTGATCGTAGGGGCGGCAGAACTGAAGCTTTCTTT. It specifies CASSDRRGGRTEAFF.

The V and J genes are TRBV6-6 and TRBJ2-2, with 7 positions matching TRBD1. In germline, CDR1 is MNHNY, CDR2 SVGAGI (reference sequence). This CDR3 has 15 amino acids. Trimming removed 5 bases from V and 3 bases from J; junction bases left unmatched: 6. The CDR3 is CASSTTGVDTGELFF. The DNA for the CDR3 is TGTGCCAGCAGTACAACAGGGGTGGACACCGGGGAGCTGTTTTTT.

CDR3: CASSLGTGSSYNEQFF. CDR3 sequence (DNA): TGCGCCAGCAGCCTCGGGACAGGGAGCTCCTACAATGAGCAGTTCTTC. The gene calls are TRBV4-3 and TRBJ2-1, with 9 bases fitting TRBD1. The CDR3 runs 16 residues. Germline values: CDR1 LGHNA, CDR2 YSLEER. V was pared by 4 bases and J by 0 bases, with 4 bases of the junction left unmatched.

CDR3 sequence (DNA): TGTGCCAGCAGTTTCGATCATAACAGGGGAGGCGGCTACACCTTC. Encoded protein: CASSFDHNRGGGYTF. The rearrangement uses TRBV27 and TRBJ1-2; 7 bases agree with TRBD1. Germline trimming cut 3 bases from V and 8 bases from J; bases unmatched to any gene: 12. The CDR3 has 15 residues. CDR1 and CDR2 from the germline V gene are MNHEY and SMNVEV (reference sequence).

The rearrangement joins TRBV19 to TRBJ2-7, with 8 bases matching TRBD1. Germline CDR1 reads LNHDA; CDR2 reads SQIVND (reference sequence). With 0 bases clipped from V and 2 bases from J, the junction kept 3 bases outside the gene matches. This CDR3 comprises 15 residues. CDR3 protein: CASSIDPTGAYEQYF. The CDR3 DNA sequence: TGTGCCAGTAGTATAGACCCGACAGGGGCCTACGAGCAGTACTTC. The whole variable domain, remainder taken from reference TRBV19 and TRBJ2-7, is DGGITQSPKYLFRKEGQNVTLSCEQNLNHDAMYWYRQDPGQGLRLIYYSQIVNDFQKGDIAEGYSVSREKKESFPLTVTSAQKNPTAFYLCASSIDPTGAYEQYFGPGTRLTVT.

This rearrangement joins TRBV5-1 to TRBJ2-3; 13 bases agree with TRBD2. This CDR3 spans 15 amino acids. Germline-derived CDR1 and CDR2 are SGHRS and YFSETQ. The V gene end was trimmed by 4 bases and the J gene end by 4 bases; junction bases not matched to a gene: 3. The CDR3 here is CASSPGLAGSDTQYF. The CDR3 DNA sequence: TGCGCCAGCAGCCCGGGACTAGCGGGGTCAGATACGCAGTATTTT.

V and J are TRBV12-3 or TRBV12-4 and TRBJ2-1; 7 bases are shared with TRBD1. CDR3 length equals 10 residues. Unmatched junction bases numbered 4, after V lost 10 bases and J lost 10 bases. This chain's CDR3 is CATQTGEQFF. The CDR3 nucleotides are TGTGCCACCCAGACAGGGGAGCAGTTCTTC.

The CDR3 bases are TGTGCCAGCAGCGCTAGCGGGGGAAACGTGAACATTCAGTACTTC. This gives the protein CASSASGGNVNIQYF. This chain uses TRBV7-3 with TRBJ2-4, with 10 nucleotides matching TRBD2. This CDR3 is 15 amino acids long. Per the germline V gene, CDR1 is SGHTA and CDR2 is FQGTGA. V trimming: 5 bases; J trimming: 7 bases; junction bases outside the gene matches: 8.

This chain connects TRBV10-2 to TRBJ2-1; 10 bases agree with TRBD2. The germline V gene encodes CDR1 WSHSY and CDR2 SAAADI. The CDR3 spans 15 residues. V trimming: 4 bases; J trimming: 4 bases; junction bases outside the gene matches: 4. The CDR3: CASSVLAGRYNEQFF. CDR3 nucleotides: TGCGCCAGCAGTGTACTAGCGGGGAGATACAATGAGCAGTTCTTC.

This chain uses TRBV19 with TRBJ1-5, with a tentative D call TRBD1 (5 bases). V dropped 5 bases and J dropped 7 bases, with 15 bases sitting between them. CDR3 size: 14 residues. Germline V CDR1 and CDR2: LNHDA, SQIVND (reference sequence). The CDR3 spells CASSADSERQPQHF. In DNA form, the CDR3 reads TGTGCCAGTAGTGCTGACAGCGAGAGGCAGCCCCAGCATTTT.

The gene calls are TRBV6-5 and TRBJ1-1; D might be TRBD1 (6 bases). The CDR3 has 14 residues. Per the germline V gene, CDR1 is MNHEY and CDR2 is SVGAGI. V was shortened by 7 bases and J by 5 bases, with 17 bases between the two germline ends. DNA of the CDR3: TGTGCCAGCAACCCGGGGGGGGCCTGGACTGAAGCTTTCTTT. Its translation is CASNPGGAWTEAFF.

By proportion, this clone is medium-sized (0.01 to 0.1%). The chain joins TRBV29-1 to TRBJ1-2, with unresolved D. The V gene lost 3 bases and the J gene lost 6 bases, with 14 bases spanning the gap. CDR3 length equals 13 residues. Germline assignment: CDR1 SQVTM and CDR2 ANQGSEA. Here the CDR3 reads CSVDEGAPDGYTF. The CDR3 DNA follows: TGCAGCGTTGACGAGGGAGCGCCTGATGGCTACACCTTC.

Here the CDR3 DNA reads TGTGCCAGCAGCACTAGACAGGGTCGCACAGATACGCAGTATTTT. Translating it yields CASSTRQGRTDTQYF. The chain couples TRBV11-2 to TRBJ2-3; 7 positions agree with TRBD1. The CDR3 is made up of 15 amino acids. CDR1 is SGHAT and CDR2 is FQNNGV in the germline V gene. Trimming removed 5 bases from V and 1 base from J; junction bases left unmatched: 6.